The 18 T cell receptor beta chains below come from one sample, sequenced in a study of blood T cell repertoires in COVID-19. Using immunoSEQ multiplex PCR, the repertoire was profiled, and TCRdb retains in-frame clones only, with some absent. This sample has fewer than 350,000 clones; 75% to 90% occur once, and the top ten carry roughly 5%. Sequencing was done on a sample of PBMCs or T cells enriched from blood (not recorded which). Source of these receptors: a man in his fifties or sixties who had recovered from COVID-19.

The J gene is TRBJ1-1, the V gene TRBV5-1; 10 bases agree with TRBD1. The CDR3 is 15 amino acids. Germline loops: CDR1 SGHRS, CDR2 YFSETQ. The J segment lost 5 bases and the V segment lost 1 base, leaving 5 bases of the junction unmatched. CDR3: CASSLTGQGKTEAFF. In DNA, the CDR3 is TGCGCCAGCAGCTTGACGGGACAGGGGAAAACTGAAGCTTTCTTT.

The CDR3 nucleotides read TGCGCCAGCAGCCAAGTGGAACTAGGTGAAAAACTGTTTTTT. As protein: CASSQVELGEKLFF. The gene calls are TRBV4-1 and TRBJ1-4; D not resolved. The V end was cut by 1 base, the J end by 7 bases, with 10 bases between. Germline CDR1 is MGHRA and CDR2 is YSYEKL. The CDR3 covers 14 residues.

The chain links TRBV28 to TRBJ2-3; 11 bases are a match to TRBD2. CDR1 is MDHEN and CDR2 is SYDVKM in the germline V gene. V shed 3 bases, J shed 4 bases, and the junction held 3 bases outside the gene matches. This CDR3 contains 15 residues. CDR3 amino acids: CASSFLAGGADTQYF. CDR3 coding DNA: TGTGCCAGCAGTTTCCTAGCGGGAGGAGCAGATACGCAGTATTTT.

The chain has TRBV3-1 (or the pseudogene TRBV3-2) and TRBJ1-4; D gene unclear. CDR3 length: 12 amino acids. The V and J ends lost 3 bases and 11 bases respectively, with 10 bases between them. CDR1 and CDR2 (germline): LGHDT, YNNKEL (reference sequence). DNA of the CDR3: TGTGCCAGCAGCCAGCGGTCCGAGAAACTGTTTTTT. This gives the protein CASSQRSEKLFF.

V gene TRBV29-1 combines with J gene TRBJ1-1; 7 bases match TRBD1. The V and J ends lost 4 bases and 0 bases, in that order; junction bases with no gene match: 2. The CDR3 sequence is 13 residues long. Germline-derived CDR1 and CDR2 are SQVTM and ANQGSEA. The CDR3 DNA follows: TGCAGCGTTGCGGGACAGATGAACACTGAAGCTTTCTTT. This sequence encodes CSVAGQMNTEAFF.

The chain couples TRBV10-3 to TRBJ2-1; 9 bases match TRBD2. This CDR3 has 15 residues. V dropped 0 bases and J dropped 3; count of bases not matched to a gene: 0. Per germline, CDR1 ENHRY and CDR2 SYGVKD. CDR3 region: CAISESTSGYNEQFF. The DNA for the CDR3 is TGTGCCATCAGTGAGTCGACTAGCGGCTACAATGAGCAGTTCTTC.

J is TRBJ1-2 and V is TRBV28, with D maybe TRBD1 (6 bases). The V end was cut by 1 base, the J end by 5 bases, with 11 bases between. Per germline, CDR1 MDHEN and CDR2 SYDVKM. This CDR3 contains 14 residues. As DNA, the CDR3 is TGTGCCAGCAGTTTATCACAGGGTCGGTATGGCTACACCTTC. It is translated as CASSLSQGRYGYTF.

V and J are TRBV7-2 and TRBJ1-5, with TRBD1 matching over 8 bases. The CDR3 runs to 17 residues. Germline V gene lookup returns CDR1 SGHTA and CDR2 FQGNSA. Trimming cost V 5 bases and J 4 bases; bases outside gene matches: 13. CDR3 DNA: TGTGCCAGCAGCCTTGACACCGGGACAGGTGTTAATCAGCCCCAGCATTTT. It specifies CASSLDTGTGVNQPQHF.

The chain carries TRBV28 and TRBJ2-4, with 7 bases lining up with TRBD1. This CDR3 has 16 residues. The V gene's germline CDR1 is MDHEN and CDR2 SYDVKM. With 6 bases clipped from V and 2 bases from J, the junction kept 10 bases outside the gene matches. In DNA, the CDR3 is TGTGCCAGCAGAAGCATAGGGGGCCCCACCAAAAACATTCAGTACTTC. Encoded protein: CASRSIGGPTKNIQYF.

V gene TRBV11-2 combines with J gene TRBJ2-3; 8 bases fit TRBD2. The CDR3 covers 15 residues. Germline V gene lookup returns CDR1 SGHAT and CDR2 FQNNGV. V dropped 3 bases and J dropped 6; count of bases not matched to a gene: 8. The DNA for the CDR3 is TGTGCCAGCAGCTTCCAGGGACTAGTAGGTGATACGCAGTATTTT. Encoded protein: CASSFQGLVGDTQYF.

This clone was seen just once. V usage is TRBV3-1 (or the pseudogene TRBV3-2) and J usage is TRBJ1-2; D unresolved. Trimming stripped 2 bases from V and 2 bases from J, with 12 bases between. CDR1 LGHDT and CDR2 YNNKEL come from the germline V gene (reference sequence). CDR3 length: 15 residues. The CDR3 here is CASSQLAGSNYGYTF. The CDR3 coding sequence is TGTGCCAGCAGCCAATTGGCAGGATCCAACTATGGCTACACCTTC.

The rearrangement joins TRBV3-1 (or the pseudogene TRBV3-2) to TRBJ2-7, with TRBD2 matching 10 bases. With V trimmed by 2 bases and J by 6 bases, 7 bases remained unmatched. From germline, CDR1 is LGHDT and CDR2 YNNKEL (reference sequence). CDR3 length equals 15 residues. DNA of the CDR3: TGTGCCAGCAGCCAATTAGCGGGAGGTTTATCCGAGCAGTACTTC. Its translation: CASSQLAGGLSEQYF.

The gene calls are TRBV19 and TRBJ1-6; D is unresolved. This CDR3 is 15 amino acids long. V lost 5 bases and J lost 10, with 18 bases in between. Germline values: CDR1 LNHDA, CDR2 SQIVND (reference sequence). The CDR3 here is CASSFGSQAYSPLHF. The CDR3 DNA is TGTGCCAGTAGTTTCGGGAGCCAAGCTTACTCACCCCTCCACTTT.

Here the CDR3 reads CASFREGGETQYF. DNA of the CDR3: TGTGCCAGCTTTCGGGAGGGGGGAGAGACCCAGTACTTC. This chain connects TRBV3-1 (or the pseudogene TRBV3-2) to TRBJ2-5, with 8 positions matching TRBD2. The V gene's germline CDR1 is LGHDT and CDR2 YNNKEL (reference sequence). V shed 8 bases and J 4 bases; nucleotides not matched to a gene: 6. This CDR3 is built from 13 residues.

This chain joins TRBV19 and TRBJ1-1; D is possibly TRBD1 (6 bases). CDR3 length: 15 residues. V was clipped by 4 bases and J by 0 bases, with 12 bases between them. Germline CDR1 is LNHDA and CDR2 is SQIVND (reference sequence). In DNA, the CDR3 is TGTGCCAGTAGTACCCAAGGACAGTTGAACACTGAAGCTTTCTTT. Residues: CASSTQGQLNTEAFF.

This rearrangement joins TRBV5-1 to TRBJ2-1; 9 positions match TRBD2. V shed 1 base and J 0 bases; nucleotides not matched to a gene: 5. Germline CDR1 SGHRS, CDR2 YFSETQ. The CDR3 is made up of 17 amino acids. CDR3 coding DNA: TGCGCCAGCAGCTTGAGTAGCGGGAGTCGCTCCTACAATGAGCAGTTCTTC. It encodes CASSLSSGSRSYNEQFF.

This chain links TRBV7-2 with TRBJ2-7; D unresolved. V was trimmed by 3 bases and J by 1 base, leaving 7 bases between them. Germline V lookup: CDR1 SGHTA, CDR2 FQGNSA. The CDR3 spans 13 residues. DNA of the CDR3: TGTGCCAGCAGCTTGTCAGTTTCCTACGAGCAGTACTTC. Amino acids: CASSLSVSYEQYF.

CDR3 nucleotide sequence: TGCGCCAGCAGCCCGGACAGGGCAACTAATGAAAAACTGTTTTTT. This encodes CASSPDRATNEKLFF. The rearrangement uses TRBV4-1 and TRBJ1-4; 8 nucleotides line up with TRBD1. From germline, CDR1 is MGHRA and CDR2 YSYEKL. Losses at the gene ends were 4 bases for V and 0 bases for J; bases not matched to a gene: 1. The CDR3 extends over 15 amino acids.